What follows describes a single T cell receptor beta chain. This CDR3 is 14 amino acids long. The junction had 9 bases not matched to a gene; V was cut back by 7 bases and J by 4 bases. Germline V lookup: CDR1 SQVTM, CDR2 ANQGSEA. This library used roughly 400 ng RNA and molecular barcoded adaptors spanning alpha/delta and beta/gamma chains. One entry per CDR3 protein results from TCRdb running MiXCR on the reads. This table has around 50,000 distinct CDR3 sequences, roughly 20% appearing once. This sample is drawn from a study of read filtering for tumor transcriptome and immune sequencing. The V and J genes are TRBV29-1 and TRBJ2-2, with 7 bases identical to TRBD2. Sequencing was done on a sample of a population of CD138-negative cells sorted from bone marrow. This sequence originates from a donor at least 40 years old with multiple myeloma. The CDR3 coding sequence is TGCAGCGCTGTAGGCGGGAGTGGCACCGGGGAGCTGTTTTTT. It yields the protein CSAVGGSGTGELFF.